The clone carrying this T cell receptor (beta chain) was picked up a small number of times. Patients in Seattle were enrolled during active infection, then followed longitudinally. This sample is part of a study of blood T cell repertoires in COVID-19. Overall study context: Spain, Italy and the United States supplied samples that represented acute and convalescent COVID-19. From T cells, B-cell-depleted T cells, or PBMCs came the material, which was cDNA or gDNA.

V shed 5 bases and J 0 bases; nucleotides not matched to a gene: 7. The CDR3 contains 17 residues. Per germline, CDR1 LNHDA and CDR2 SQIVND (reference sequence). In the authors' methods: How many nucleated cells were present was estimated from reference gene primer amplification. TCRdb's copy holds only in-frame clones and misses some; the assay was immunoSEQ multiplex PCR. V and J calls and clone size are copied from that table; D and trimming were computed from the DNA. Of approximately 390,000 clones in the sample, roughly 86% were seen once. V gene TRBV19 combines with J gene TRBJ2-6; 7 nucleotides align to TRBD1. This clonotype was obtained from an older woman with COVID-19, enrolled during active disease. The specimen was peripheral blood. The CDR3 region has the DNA TGTGCCAGTAGTCGGGACAGCGCTTCCTCTGGGGCCAACGTCCTGACTTTC. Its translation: CASSRDSASSGANVLTF.